The 3 T cell receptor beta chains given below trace back to one sample, sequenced in a study of OX40 agonist ivuxolimab in advanced cancers. Sequenced by immunoSEQ multiplex PCR; TCRdb stores in-frame clones only, minus some. This sample carries 65,000 to 75,000 clones, 85% of them seen once, and the ten largest clones take about 0.76%. The sequencing here drew on CD4+ or CD8+ T cells sorted from blood, taken in a trial of the OX40 agonist ivuxolimab. These receptors all stem from an adult with an advanced solid tumor such as melanoma, head and neck, liver or kidney cancer.

The chain joins TRBV12-5 to TRBJ1-5, with D possibly being TRBD1 (5 bases). The length of the CDR3 is 14 residues. Trimming shortened V by 0 bases and J by 7 bases, and 10 bases separated the two germline ends. Germline loops: CDR1 LGHNT, CDR2 FRNRAP. The CDR3: CASGLVGAGQPQHF. The DNA for the CDR3 is TGTGCTAGTGGTTTGGTAGGGGCCGGGCAGCCCCAGCATTTT.

This chain connects TRBV28 to TRBJ1-1; D unclear. V was pared by 6 bases and J by 11 bases, with 19 bases between. Germline V CDR1 and CDR2: MDHEN, SYDVKM. The CDR3 totals 13 residues. DNA of the CDR3: TGTGCCAGCAGCCTTCTTTTCGTCAGCTTCGCTTTCTTT. Encoded protein: CASSLLFVSFAFF.

The chain has TRBV6-5 and TRBJ1-4; 7 nucleotides match TRBD1. CDR3 length equals 15 residues. Germline V gene sequence: CDR1 MNHEY, CDR2 SVGAGI. J was trimmed by 8 bases and V by 6 bases; bases with no gene match: 12. The CDR3 protein is CASSSPGGEGEKLFF. Written as DNA, the CDR3 is TGTGCCAGCAGCTCCCCAGGGGGAGAGGGGGAAAAACTGTTTTTT.